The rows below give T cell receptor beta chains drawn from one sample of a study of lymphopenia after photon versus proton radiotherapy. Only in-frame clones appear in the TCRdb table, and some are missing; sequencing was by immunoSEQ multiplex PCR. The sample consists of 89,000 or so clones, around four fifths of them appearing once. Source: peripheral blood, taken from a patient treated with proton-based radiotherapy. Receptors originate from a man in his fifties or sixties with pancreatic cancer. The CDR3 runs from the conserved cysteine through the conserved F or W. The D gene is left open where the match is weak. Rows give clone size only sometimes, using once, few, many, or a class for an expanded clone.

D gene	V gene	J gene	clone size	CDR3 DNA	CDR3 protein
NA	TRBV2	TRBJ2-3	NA	TGTGCCAGCACCGGGACTCAACTAAGCACAGATACGCAGTATTTT	CASTGTQLSTDTQYF
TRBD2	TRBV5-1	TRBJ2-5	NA	TGCGCCAGCAGCCCCATAGGAGAAGCGGGAGGACGACTGTACCAAGAGACCCAGTACTTC	CASSPIGEAGGRLYQETQYF
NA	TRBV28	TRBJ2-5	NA	TGTGCCAGCAGTTTTGGGGGTGGGGTCGAGACCCAGTACTTC	CASSFGGGVETQYF
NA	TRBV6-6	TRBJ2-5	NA	TGTGCCAGCAGTTACGAGGGGATCCAAGAGACCCAGTACTTC	CASSYEGIQETQYF
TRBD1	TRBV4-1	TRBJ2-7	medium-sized	TGCGCCAGCAGCCAAGGGGACAGCTCCTACGAGCAGTACTTC	CASSQGDSSYEQYF
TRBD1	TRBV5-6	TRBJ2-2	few	TGTGCCAGCAGTCCCGTCGGGACAGGGAACACCGGGGAGCTGTTTTTT	CASSPVGTGNTGELFF
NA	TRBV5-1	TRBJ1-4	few	TGCGCCAGCAGCTTGGGAGGCCAGGGAAAGGATGAAAAACTGTTTTTT	CASSLGGQGKDEKLFF
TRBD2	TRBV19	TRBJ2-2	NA	TGTGCCAGTAGTATCCTAGGACTAGCTCCAGAGGAAGCGAACACCGGGGAGCTGTTTTTT	CASSILGLAPEEANTGELFF
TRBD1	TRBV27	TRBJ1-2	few	TGTGCCAGCAGTCCCCGGACAGGGACTAACTATGGCTACACCTTC	CASSPRTGTNYGYTF
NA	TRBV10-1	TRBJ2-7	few	TGCGCCAGCAGTGCTAGCGCAACGTCCTACGAGCAGTACTTC	CASSASATSYEQYF
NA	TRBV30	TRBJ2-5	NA	TGTGCCTGGAGTCCCCTGATGGAGACCCAGTACTTC	CAWSPLMETQYF
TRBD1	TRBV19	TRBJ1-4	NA	TGTGCCAGTAGTTCACCCGGGACAGGGGAAGAAAAACTGTTTTTT	CASSSPGTGEEKLFF
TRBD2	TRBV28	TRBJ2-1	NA	TGTGCCAGCAGTTTGGTTTATAGCGGGAGTAATGAGCAGTTCTTC	CASSLVYSGSNEQFF
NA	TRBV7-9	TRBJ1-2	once	TGTGCCAGCAGCTTAGGGGGGCCCGGACTTTATGGCTACACCTTC	CASSLGGPGLYGYTF
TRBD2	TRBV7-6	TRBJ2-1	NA	TGTGCCAGCAGCCGCACGCCCAGCGGGAGGCCCTCCTCCTACAATGAGCAGTTCTTC	CASSRTPSGRPSSYNEQFF
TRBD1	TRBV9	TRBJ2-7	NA	TGTGCCAGCAGCCCTCCGGGACAGTCCTACGAGCAGTACTTC	CASSPPGQSYEQYF
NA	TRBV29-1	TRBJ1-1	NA	TGCAGCCTCCGGGGATGGGGCACTGAAGCTTTCTTT	CSLRGWGTEAFF
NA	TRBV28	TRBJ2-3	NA	TGTGCCAGCAGTTTGAACCTCCCGCCCTCGTCAGATACGCAGTATTTT	CASSLNLPPSSDTQYF
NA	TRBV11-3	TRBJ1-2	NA	TGTGCCAGCAGCTTTGTCGGAGACTATGGCTACACCTTC	CASSFVGDYGYTF
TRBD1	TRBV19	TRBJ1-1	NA	TGTGCCAGTAGTATACGAGGACAGGGCTTGAACACTGAAGCTTTCTTT	CASSIRGQGLNTEAFF
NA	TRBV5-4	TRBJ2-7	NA	TGTGCCAGCAGCCGTACGGGTAGCAGCTCCTACGAGCAGTACTTC	CASSRTGSSSYEQYF
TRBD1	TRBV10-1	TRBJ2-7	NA	TGCGCCAGCAGTGAGTCGACAGGGATGAACTCCTACGAGCAGTACTTC	CASSESTGMNSYEQYF
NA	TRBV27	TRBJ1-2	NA	TGTGCCAGCAGTTTAGGAAGGGAAAGGCGTGATGGCTACACCTTC	CASSLGRERRDGYTF
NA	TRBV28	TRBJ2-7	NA	TGTGCCAGCAGTGGCGGATCACAGAACTACGAGCAGTACTTC	CASSGGSQNYEQYF
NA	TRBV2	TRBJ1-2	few	TGTGCCAGCAGCCTGGGGGGCAACTATGGCTACACCTTC	CASSLGGNYGYTF
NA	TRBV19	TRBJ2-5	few	TGTGCCAGTAGTGTCACTCCCGGTGGGACCCAGTACTTC	CASSVTPGGTQYF
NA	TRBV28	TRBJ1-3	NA	TGTGCCAGCAGTTTATCGGGTCGGACGCTAAGCACTGGAAACACCATATATTTT	CASSLSGRTLSTGNTIYF
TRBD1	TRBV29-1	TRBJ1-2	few	TGCAGCGTTGAGGGCAGGGGGAGTGGTGGCTACACCTTC	CSVEGRGSGGYTF
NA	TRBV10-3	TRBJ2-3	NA	TGTGCCATCAGTGAGGGTTCGGCAGATACGCAGTATTTT	CAISEGSADTQYF
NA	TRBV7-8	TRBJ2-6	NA	TGTGCCAGCAGCTTAGGTGGCGGGACTGGGGCCAACGTCCTGACTTTC	CASSLGGGTGANVLTF
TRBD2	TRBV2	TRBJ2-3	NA	TGTGCCAGCAGGGCTAGCGGGAGGCCGGGGGGCACAGATACGCAGTATTTT	CASRASGRPGGTDTQYF
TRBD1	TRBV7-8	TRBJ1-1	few	TGTGCCAGCAGCTTACCTCCCAACAGGGGGAACACTGAAGCTTTCTTT	CASSLPPNRGNTEAFF
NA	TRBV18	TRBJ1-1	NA	TGTGCCAGCTCACCAGGTCTGGGAGAAGCTTTCTTT	CASSPGLGEAFF
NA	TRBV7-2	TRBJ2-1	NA	TGTGCCAGCAGCCTCACCCCAGCCGGAGGCCGGTTCTTC	CASSLTPAGGRFF
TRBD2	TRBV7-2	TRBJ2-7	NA	TGTGCCAGCAGCTCGAGGAGACTAGCGGGAGGGTTCTCCTACGAGCAGTACTTC	CASSSRRLAGGFSYEQYF
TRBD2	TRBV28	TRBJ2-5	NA	TGTGCCAGCGGGAGGGCTGAGACCCAGTACTTC	CASGRAETQYF
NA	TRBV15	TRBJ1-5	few	TGTGCCACCGGATACAGGGAGCAGCCCCAGCATTTT	CATGYREQPQHF
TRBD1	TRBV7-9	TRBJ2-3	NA	TGTGCCAGCAGCCCGAATATAGGACAGGTCGGGGCCACAGATACGCAGTATTTT	CASSPNIGQVGATDTQYF
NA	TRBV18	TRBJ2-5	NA	TGTGCCAGCTCACCAGATACCGGGGCTCGGTACTTC	CASSPDTGARYF
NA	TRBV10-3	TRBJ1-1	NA	TGTGCCATCAGTGAGTCCCCCCTGGTATACGAAGCTTTCTTT	CAISESPLVYEAFF
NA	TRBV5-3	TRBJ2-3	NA	TGTGCCAGAACTCGCGGGGACACCTCCTCTTTCTCCACAGATACGCAGTATTTT	CARTRGDTSSFSTDTQYF
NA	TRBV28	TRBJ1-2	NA	TGTGCCAGCAGTTTATTTCTTGGGGGTAGGAGAAATGGCTACACCTTC	CASSLFLGGRRNGYTF
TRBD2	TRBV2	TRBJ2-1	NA	TGTGCCAGTCCCGTGTCAGGACTAGCGGGAGTTGAGCAGTTCTTC	CASPVSGLAGVEQFF
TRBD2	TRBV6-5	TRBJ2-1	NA	TGTGCCAGCAGTTACTCGACTAGCTATGAGCAGTTCTTC	CASSYSTSYEQFF
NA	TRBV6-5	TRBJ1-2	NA	TGTGCCAGCAGTTCCTATCCCGGCAGCAGAGAGGGCTACACCTTC	CASSSYPGSREGYTF
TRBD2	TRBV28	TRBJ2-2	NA	TGTGCCAGCACCTCCCCCCGGGCGGGAGGGGTAATTGGGGAGCTGTTTTTT	CASTSPRAGGVIGELFF
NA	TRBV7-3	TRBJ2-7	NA	TGTGCCAGCAGCCAGACTCCGGCCCACTACGAGCAGTACTTC	CASSQTPAHYEQYF
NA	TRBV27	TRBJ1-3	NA	TGTGCCAGCAGTTCCCTCGACGCAAACACCATATATTTT	CASSSLDANTIYF
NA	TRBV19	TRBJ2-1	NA	TGTGCCAGTAGTATGCGATCAGCGGCCAAGGGTGGGGAGCAGTTCTTC	CASSMRSAAKGGEQFF